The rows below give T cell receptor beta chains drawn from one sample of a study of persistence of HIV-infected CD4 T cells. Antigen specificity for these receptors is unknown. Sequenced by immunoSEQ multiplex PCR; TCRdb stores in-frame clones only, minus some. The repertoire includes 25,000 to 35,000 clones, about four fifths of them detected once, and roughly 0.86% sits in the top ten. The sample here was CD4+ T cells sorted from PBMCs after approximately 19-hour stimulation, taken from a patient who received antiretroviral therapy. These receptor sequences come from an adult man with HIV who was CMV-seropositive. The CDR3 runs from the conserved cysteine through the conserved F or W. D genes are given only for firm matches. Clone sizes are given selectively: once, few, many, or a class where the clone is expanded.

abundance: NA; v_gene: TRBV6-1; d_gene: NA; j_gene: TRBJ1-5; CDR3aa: CASSETTWGGRSQPQHF; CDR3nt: TGTGCCAGCAGTGAGACAACCTGGGGGGGTCGTAGCCAGCCCCAGCATTTT
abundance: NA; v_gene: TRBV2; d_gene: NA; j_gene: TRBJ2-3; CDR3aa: CASKGPPRRATDTQYF; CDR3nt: TGTGCCAGCAAGGGACCTCCTCGAAGGGCCACAGATACGCAGTATTTT
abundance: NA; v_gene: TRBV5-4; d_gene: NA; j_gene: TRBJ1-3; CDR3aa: CASSLDRLSGNTIYF; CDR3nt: TGTGCCAGCAGCTTGGACCGCCTATCTGGAAACACCATATATTTT
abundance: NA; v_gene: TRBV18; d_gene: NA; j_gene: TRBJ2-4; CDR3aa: CASSPLGAARRNIQYF; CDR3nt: TGTGCCAGCTCACCATTAGGGGCCGCCAGGAGAAACATTCAGTACTTC
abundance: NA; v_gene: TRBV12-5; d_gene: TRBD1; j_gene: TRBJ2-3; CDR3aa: CASARDRVTDTQYF; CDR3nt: TGTGCTAGTGCCCGGGACAGGGTTACAGATACGCAGTATTTT
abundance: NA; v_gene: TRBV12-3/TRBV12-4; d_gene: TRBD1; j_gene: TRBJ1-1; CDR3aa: CASSQQGASEAFF; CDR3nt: TGTGCCAGCAGCCAGCAGGGGGCGAGTGAAGCTTTCTTT
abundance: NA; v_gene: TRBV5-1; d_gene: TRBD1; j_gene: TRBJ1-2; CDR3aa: CASSATGNYGYTF; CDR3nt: TGCGCCAGCAGCGCGACAGGGAACTATGGCTACACCTTC
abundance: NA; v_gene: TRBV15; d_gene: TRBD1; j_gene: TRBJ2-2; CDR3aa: CATSSSGAGGYTGELFF; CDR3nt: TGTGCCACCAGCAGCAGTGGGGCAGGGGGCTACACCGGGGAGCTGTTTTTT
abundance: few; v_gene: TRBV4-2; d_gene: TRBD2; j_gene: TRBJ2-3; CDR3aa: CASSSRGAVASF; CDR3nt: TGTGCCAGCAGCTCGCGGGGGGCCGTCGCGTCTTTT
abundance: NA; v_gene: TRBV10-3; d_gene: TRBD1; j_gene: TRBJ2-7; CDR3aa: CAISDPGQGSSYEQYF; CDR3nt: TGTGCCATCAGTGACCCGGGACAGGGAAGCTCCTACGAGCAGTACTTC
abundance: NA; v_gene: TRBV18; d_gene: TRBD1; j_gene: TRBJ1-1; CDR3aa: CASSPQTGAYSEAFF; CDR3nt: TGTGCCAGCTCACCACAGACAGGGGCGTACTCTGAAGCTTTCTTT
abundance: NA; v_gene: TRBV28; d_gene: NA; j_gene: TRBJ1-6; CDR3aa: CASSLDNLPNSPLHF; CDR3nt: TGTGCCAGCAGTTTGGATAACCTCCCCAATTCACCCCTCCACTTT
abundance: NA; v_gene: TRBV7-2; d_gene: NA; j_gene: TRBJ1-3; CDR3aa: CASSWTGSGNTIYF; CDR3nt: TGTGCCAGCAGCTGGACGGGCTCTGGAAACACCATATATTTT
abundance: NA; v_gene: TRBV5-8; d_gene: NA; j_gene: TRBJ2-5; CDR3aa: CASSFRDLETQYF; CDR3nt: TGTGCCAGCAGCTTTCGCGACCTGGAGACCCAGTACTTC
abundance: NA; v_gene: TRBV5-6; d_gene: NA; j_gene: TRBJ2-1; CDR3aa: CASSFGGNEQFF; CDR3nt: TGTGCCAGCAGCTTCGGAGGCAATGAGCAGTTCTTC
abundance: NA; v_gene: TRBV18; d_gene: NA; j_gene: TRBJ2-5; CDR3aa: CASSPPSRQETQYF; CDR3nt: TGTGCCAGCTCCCCGCCCTCGAGGCAAGAGACCCAGTACTTC
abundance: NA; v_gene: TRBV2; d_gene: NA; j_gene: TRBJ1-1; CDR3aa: CASGGVGTEAFF; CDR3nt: TGTGCCAGCGGGGGGGTGGGCACTGAAGCTTTCTTT
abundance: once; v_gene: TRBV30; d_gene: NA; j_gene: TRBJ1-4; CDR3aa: CAWQSGPNEKLFF; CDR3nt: TGTGCCTGGCAATCGGGCCCGAATGAAAAACTGTTTTTT
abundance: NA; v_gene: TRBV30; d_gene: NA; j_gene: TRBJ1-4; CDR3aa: CAWSAGNIRLFF; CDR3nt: TGTGCCTGGAGTGCTGGTAACATACGGCTGTTTTTT
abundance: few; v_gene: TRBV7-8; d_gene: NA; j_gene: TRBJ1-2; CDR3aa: CASSLARQNYGYTF; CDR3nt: TGTGCCAGCAGCTTAGCGCGGCAGAACTATGGCTACACCTTC
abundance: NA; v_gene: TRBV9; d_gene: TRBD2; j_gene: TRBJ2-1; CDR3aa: CASSPQLNLAGVPNEQFF; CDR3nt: TGTGCCAGCAGCCCACAGTTAAATCTAGCGGGGGTCCCCAATGAGCAGTTCTTC
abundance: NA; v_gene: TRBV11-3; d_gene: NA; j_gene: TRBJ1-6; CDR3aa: CASSFSAYSPLHF; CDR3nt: TGTGCCAGCAGCTTCTCCGCATACTCACCCCTCCACTTT
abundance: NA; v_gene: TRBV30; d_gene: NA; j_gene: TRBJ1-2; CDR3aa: CAWSEGRGLHSVYGYTF; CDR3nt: TGTGCCTGGAGTGAAGGGAGAGGGCTGCATTCGGTCTATGGCTACACCTTC
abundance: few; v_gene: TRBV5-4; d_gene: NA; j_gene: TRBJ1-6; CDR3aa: CASSATLNSPLHF; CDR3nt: TGTGCCAGCAGCGCCACGTTGAATTCACCCCTCCACTTT
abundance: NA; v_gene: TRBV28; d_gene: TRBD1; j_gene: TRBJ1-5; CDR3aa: CASSGTGGWNQPQHF; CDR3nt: TGTGCCAGCAGTGGGACAGGGGGCTGGAATCAGCCCCAGCATTTT
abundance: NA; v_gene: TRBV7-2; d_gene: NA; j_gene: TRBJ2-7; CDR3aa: CASSLAPGSHYEQYF; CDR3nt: TGTGCCAGCAGCTTAGCGCCGGGCTCACACTACGAGCAGTACTTC
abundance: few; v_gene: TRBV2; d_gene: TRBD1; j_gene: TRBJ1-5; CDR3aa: CASSRTGGRQPQHF; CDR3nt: TGTGCCAGCAGTCGGACAGGGGGTAGGCAGCCCCAGCATTTT
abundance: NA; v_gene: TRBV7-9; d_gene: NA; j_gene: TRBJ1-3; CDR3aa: CASSLAGGNTIYF; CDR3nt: TGTGCCAGCAGCTTAGCTGGGGGAAACACCATATATTTT
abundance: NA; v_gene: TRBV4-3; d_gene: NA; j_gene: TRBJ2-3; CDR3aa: CASSQGLRDTQYF; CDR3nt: TGCGCCAGCAGCCAAGGGCTGCGAGATACGCAGTATTTT
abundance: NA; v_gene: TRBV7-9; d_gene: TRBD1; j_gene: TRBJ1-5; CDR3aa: CASSSTGGAQPQHF; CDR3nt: TGTGCCAGCAGCTCGACAGGGGGGGCTCAGCCCCAGCATTTT
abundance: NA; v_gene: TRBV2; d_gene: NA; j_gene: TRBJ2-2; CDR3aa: CASSGRFWTQTPGELFF; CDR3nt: TGTGCCAGCAGTGGCAGGTTTTGGACCCAGACACCCGGGGAGCTGTTTTTT